Each of the 28 T cell receptor beta chains below was sequenced from the same sample in a study of blood T cell repertoires in COVID-19. Clones were read by immunoSEQ multiplex PCR, and TCRdb kept only the in-frame ones, dropping some. The sample lists roughly 260,000 clones; approximately 92% were seen once. Sequencing was performed on peripheral blood. The source is a person aged 18 to 30 with COVID-19, enrolled during active disease.

This chain connects TRBV27 to TRBJ2-3; 8 nucleotides agree with TRBD1. The junction had 11 bases not matched to a gene; V was cut back by 8 bases and J by 1 base. This CDR3 comprises 16 residues. CDR1 is MNHEY, CDR2 SMNVEV, per germline (reference sequence). The CDR3 here is CASCRTGPRGTDTQYF. CDR3 DNA: TGTGCCAGCTGCCGGACAGGGCCGAGGGGCACAGATACGCAGTATTTT.

This chain joins TRBV18 and TRBJ1-1; the match to TRBD1 covers 9 bases. V was pared by 5 bases and J by 2 bases, with 12 bases of the junction left unmatched. This CDR3 contains 17 residues. Germline V CDR1 and CDR2: KGHSH, LQKENI. The CDR3 sequence is CASSRGPGQGGNTEAFF. For the CDR3, the DNA is TGTGCCAGCTCAAGGGGGCCGGGACAGGGAGGCAACACTGAAGCTTTCTTT.

The chain links TRBV27 to TRBJ2-5; D is possibly TRBD2 (5 bases). V lost 0 bases and J lost 5, with 19 bases in between. The CDR3 has 17 amino acids. CDR1 is MNHEY, CDR2 SMNVEV, per germline (reference sequence). Here the CDR3 reads CASSLSGYSVPRETQYF. The CDR3 nucleotides are TGTGCCAGCAGTTTATCGGGCTATAGCGTCCCCCGGGAGACCCAGTACTTC.

The chain carries TRBV10-1 and TRBJ1-1; weak D call: TRBD1 (5 bases). The V gene lost 6 bases and the J gene lost 1 base, with 18 bases spanning the gap. Per germline, CDR1 WNHNN and CDR2 SYGVQD (reference sequence). The CDR3 has 16 residues. The CDR3 here is CASRSQVGGGNTEAFF. CDR3 bases: TGCGCCAGCAGGTCCCAGGTGGGCGGGGGGAACACTGAAGCTTTCTTT.

This chain connects TRBV4-3 to TRBJ2-7, with a weak D call TRBD2 (6 bases). V lost 1 base and J 3 bases, leaving 10 bases between the germline ends. This CDR3 has 14 amino acids. Germline loops: CDR1 LGHNA, CDR2 YSLEER. The CDR3 spells CASSQAVGGYEQYF. CDR3 DNA: TGCGCCAGCAGCCAAGCGGTGGGGGGCTACGAGCAGTACTTC.

CDR3 residues: CASSLVSGQGNEQYF. The CDR3 DNA follows: TGCGCCAGCAGTCTCGTATCGGGACAGGGTAACGAGCAGTACTTC. This chain links TRBV4-1 with TRBJ2-7; 9 nucleotides agree with TRBD1. This CDR3 has 15 residues. Germline-derived CDR1 and CDR2 are MGHRA and YSYEKL. Trimming removed 6 bases from V and 5 bases from J; junction bases left unmatched: 11.

J is TRBJ2-7 and V is TRBV9; the match to TRBD1 covers 9 bases. This CDR3 contains 16 residues. The V gene end was trimmed by 4 bases and the J gene end by 6 bases; junction bases not matched to a gene: 14. The germline V gene encodes CDR1 SGDLS and CDR2 YYNGEE. CDR3 protein: CASSPSRGTGIGEQYF. The CDR3 DNA sequence: TGTGCCAGCAGCCCCTCCCGTGGGACAGGGATAGGCGAGCAGTACTTC.

The V and J genes are TRBV5-4 and TRBJ1-1; 9 nucleotides match TRBD1. The J segment lost 3 bases and the V segment lost 5 bases, leaving 5 bases of the junction unmatched. This CDR3 is 14 amino acids long. Germline V gene sequence: CDR1 SGHNT, CDR2 YYREEE (reference sequence). CDR3 in DNA: TGTGCCAGCAGGGTGGACAGGGGTGACACTGAAGCTTTCTTT. It yields the protein CASRVDRGDTEAFF. The full variable domain, with the rest looked up from reference TRBV5-4 and TRBJ1-1, is ETGVTQSPTHLIKTRGQQVTLRCSSQSGHNTVSWYQQALGQGPQFIFQYYREEENGRGNFPPRFSGLQFPNYSSELNVNALELDDSALYLCASRVDRGDTEAFFGQGTRLTVV.

The chain combines TRBV6-5 with TRBJ2-1, with 10 bases aligning to TRBD2. Germline-derived CDR1 and CDR2 are MNHEY and SVGAGI. This CDR3 contains 15 residues. J was trimmed by 7 bases and V by 4 bases; bases with no gene match: 7. For the CDR3, the DNA is TGTGCCAGCAGTTCCGCTAGCGGGAGTGTAAATGAGCAGTTCTTC. Its protein is CASSSASGSVNEQFF.

The rearrangement links TRBV6-5 to TRBJ2-7, with 7 bases aligning to TRBD2. This CDR3 has 13 amino acids. With 0 bases clipped from V and 6 bases from J, the junction kept 2 bases outside the gene matches. CDR1 MNHEY and CDR2 SVGAGI come from the germline V gene. The CDR3 nucleotides are TGTGCCAGCAGTTACTCTAGCGGGCTCGAGCAGTACTTC. Amino acid sequence: CASSYSSGLEQYF.

This clone was counted a single time. The chain uses TRBV5-6 and TRBJ2-1, with TRBD2 identical over 7 bases. CDR3 length: 14 amino acids. Germline lookup yields CDR1 SGHDT and CDR2 YYEEEE. J gave up 7 bases and V 1 base, and 5 bases lay outside the gene matches. The DNA for the CDR3 is TGTGCCAGCAGCTTGTTTGCGGGAGAAAATGAGCAGTTCTTC. This translates into CASSLFAGENEQFF.

This clone was observed once. The same CDR3 arises from other DNA sequences in this sample as well. The chain carries TRBV3-1 (or the pseudogene TRBV3-2) and TRBJ2-2; the match to TRBD2 covers 8 bases. The germline V gene encodes CDR1 LGHDT and CDR2 YNNKEL (reference sequence). V was pared by 2 bases and J by 7 bases, with 6 bases of the junction left unmatched. CDR3 length equals 15 residues. The CDR3 bases are TGTGCCAGCAGCCAAACCGGGACTAGTGTCGGGGAGCTGTTTTTT. It encodes CASSQTGTSVGELFF.

This chain joins TRBV14 and TRBJ2-5; TRBD1 aligns across 11 bases. The CDR3 has 14 residues. After removal of 4 bases from V and 4 bases from J, the junction contained 2 bases not matched to a gene. Germline CDR1 is SGHDN and CDR2 is FVKESK. The CDR3 region is CASSLGTGGETQYF. CDR3 nucleotides: TGTGCCAGCAGCCTCGGGACAGGGGGAGAGACCCAGTACTTC.

The chain links TRBV15 to TRBJ2-7, with D perhaps TRBD2 (6 bases). The germline gives CDR1 LNHNV, CDR2 YYDKDF (reference sequence). Trimming stripped 5 bases from V and 1 base from J, with 12 bases between. CDR3 size: 14 residues. CDR3: CATSPRGSSYEQYF. The CDR3 bases are TGTGCCACCAGCCCTCGGGGGAGTTCCTACGAGCAGTACTTC.

The rearrangement uses TRBV11-2 and TRBJ2-6; 7 bases are a match to TRBD1. Germline trimming cut 5 bases from V and 0 bases from J; bases unmatched to any gene: 1. Germline V gene lookup returns CDR1 SGHAT and CDR2 FQNNGV. The CDR3 runs 15 residues. CDR3 sequence: CASSGQVSGANVLTF. The CDR3 DNA follows: TGTGCCAGCAGCGGACAGGTCTCTGGGGCCAACGTCCTGACTTTC.

V usage is TRBV19 and J usage is TRBJ2-5; D unresolved. This CDR3 spans 16 amino acids. The ends were cut back, 3 bases at V and 5 bases at J, with 19 bases in the middle. Germline assignment: CDR1 LNHDA and CDR2 SQIVND (reference sequence). The CDR3 spells CASSITLAWAQETQYF. In DNA form, the CDR3 reads TGTGCCAGTAGTATTACCCTCGCGTGGGCGCAGGAGACCCAGTACTTC.

This rearrangement joins TRBV24-1 to TRBJ2-7; possible D gene TRBD2, 6 bases. Germline assignment: CDR1 KGHDR and CDR2 SFDVKD. CDR3 length equals 11 residues. The germline V and J ends were trimmed by 10 bases and 4 bases, with 10 bases remaining between them. The CDR3: CATGSGYEQYF. CDR3 bases: TGTGCCACGGGTAGCGGTTACGAGCAGTACTTC.

The chain combines TRBV10-3 with TRBJ2-7; TRBD2 matches 7 bases. The junction had 11 bases not matched to a gene; V was cut back by 7 bases and J by 5 bases. CDR1 and CDR2 (germline): ENHRY, SYGVKD. The CDR3 contains 14 residues. CDR3 loop: CAITTSPSGNEQYF. CDR3 nucleotides: TGTGCCATCACCACCTCCCCTAGCGGTAACGAGCAGTACTTC.

This clone was recorded a few times. This sequence joins TRBV6-6 and TRBJ1-5, with D possibly being TRBD1 (6 bases). This CDR3 spans 12 amino acids. The V end lost 4 bases, the J end lost 15 bases, and 16 bases lay between the germline ends. CDR1 and CDR2 from the germline V gene are MNHNY and SVGAGI (reference sequence). The CDR3 DNA follows: TGTGCCAGCAGTTTCATACAGGGTGGGGGGCATTTT. Encoded protein: CASSFIQGGGHF.

The chain carries TRBV7-6 and TRBJ1-1, with a weak D call TRBD1 (6 bases). V was trimmed by 6 bases and J by 2 bases, leaving 16 bases between them. This CDR3 region has 15 residues. From germline, CDR1 is SGHVS and CDR2 FNYEAQ. The CDR3 DNA reads as TGTGCCAGCAGTCCAATGGGGGCCCCTAACACTGAAGCTTTCTTT. Protein sequence: CASSPMGAPNTEAFF. Full variable domain (remainder filled in from reference TRBV7-6 and TRBJ1-1): GAGVSQSPRYKVTKRGQDVALRCDPISGHVSLYWYRQALGQGPEFLTYFNYEAQQDKSGLPNDRFSAERPEGSISTLTIQRTEQRDSAMYRCASSPMGAPNTEAFFGQGTRLTVV.

This rearrangement joins TRBV5-1 to TRBJ1-1; D may be TRBD1 (5 bases). Germline V CDR1 and CDR2: SGHRS, YFSETQ. V was pared by 4 bases and J by 1 base, with 8 bases between. This CDR3 is 13 amino acids long. The CDR3 protein is CASSPTGNTEAFF. The CDR3 DNA is TGCGCCAGCAGCCCCACAGGGAACACTGAAGCTTTCTTT.

This chain connects TRBV4-3 to TRBJ2-1; TRBD2 agrees at 10 bases. The length of the CDR3 is 19 residues. V lost 1 base and J lost 5; bases outside the gene matches: 14. Per the germline V gene, CDR1 is LGHNA and CDR2 is YSLEER. In DNA, the CDR3 is TGCGCCAGCAGCCAAGCGGCCAGCATCTTAGCGGGGGGAGACAATGAGCAGTTCTTC. Protein sequence: CASSQAASILAGGDNEQFF.

Only one count was recorded for this clone. V gene TRBV24-1 combines with J gene TRBJ2-5, with D uncertain. Germline CDR1 reads KGHDR; CDR2 reads SFDVKD. V was trimmed by 0 bases and J by 3 bases, leaving 10 bases between them. This CDR3 spans 15 amino acids. As DNA, the CDR3 is TGTGCCACCAGTGATTTGCCCGGCGGAGAAGAGACCCAGTACTTC. It is translated as CATSDLPGGEETQYF.

The rearrangement links TRBV7-8 to TRBJ1-3; the D is unclear. CDR1 and CDR2 (germline): SGHVS, FQNEAQ. The CDR3 sequence is 13 residues long. The V end was cut by 2 bases, the J end by 7 bases, with 9 bases between. The CDR3 coding sequence is TGTGCCAGCAGCTTAAATCCGTCGAACACCATATATTTT. Translation gives CASSLNPSNTIYF.

CDR3 nucleotide sequence: TGTGCCAGTAGTATAGATCCTGGACAGGTGGGATCTGGGGCCAACGTCCTGACTTTC. Encoded protein: CASSIDPGQVGSGANVLTF. This sequence joins TRBV19 and TRBJ2-6; 7 nucleotides match TRBD1. CDR1 and CDR2 (germline): LNHDA, SQIVND (reference sequence). V shed 0 bases and J 1 base; nucleotides not matched to a gene: 9. The CDR3 has 19 residues. Variable domain in full (rest from reference TRBV19 and TRBJ2-6): DGGITQSPKYLFRKEGQNVTLSCEQNLNHDAMYWYRQDPGQGLRLIYYSQIVNDFQKGDIAEGYSVSREKKESFPLTVTSAQKNPTAFYLCASSIDPGQVGSGANVLTFGAGSRLTVL.

The chain employs TRBV30 and TRBJ2-7, with TRBD1 matching over 9 bases. The J segment lost 3 bases and the V segment lost 0 bases, leaving 6 bases of the junction unmatched. This CDR3 contains 15 residues. Germline values: CDR1 GTSNPN, CDR2 SVGIG (reference sequence). CDR3 sequence (DNA): TGTGCCTGGAGTGTACCGAGGGACAGGGTCTACGAGCAGTACTTC. It is translated as CAWSVPRDRVYEQYF.

The rearrangement uses TRBV5-1 and TRBJ2-1; TRBD2 matches at 8 bases. Unmatched junction bases numbered 15, after V lost 3 bases and J lost 7 bases. Germline V CDR1 and CDR2: SGHRS, YFSETQ. The CDR3 consists of 17 residues. CDR3 coding DNA: TGCGCCAGCAGCTCCCTTAAACTAGCGGCAACTTTGAATGAGCAGTTCTTC. As protein: CASSSLKLAATLNEQFF.

V and J are TRBV5-5 and TRBJ2-7; 10 bases are a match to TRBD2. The V gene's germline CDR1 is SGHKS and CDR2 YYEKEE (reference sequence). Trimming cost V 4 bases and J 3 bases; bases outside gene matches: 7. This CDR3 is 15 amino acids long. The DNA for the CDR3 is TGTGCCAGCAGCCTAGGAGAGCGGGGGGGCTACGAGCAGTACTTC. Translated, it gives CASSLGERGGYEQYF.